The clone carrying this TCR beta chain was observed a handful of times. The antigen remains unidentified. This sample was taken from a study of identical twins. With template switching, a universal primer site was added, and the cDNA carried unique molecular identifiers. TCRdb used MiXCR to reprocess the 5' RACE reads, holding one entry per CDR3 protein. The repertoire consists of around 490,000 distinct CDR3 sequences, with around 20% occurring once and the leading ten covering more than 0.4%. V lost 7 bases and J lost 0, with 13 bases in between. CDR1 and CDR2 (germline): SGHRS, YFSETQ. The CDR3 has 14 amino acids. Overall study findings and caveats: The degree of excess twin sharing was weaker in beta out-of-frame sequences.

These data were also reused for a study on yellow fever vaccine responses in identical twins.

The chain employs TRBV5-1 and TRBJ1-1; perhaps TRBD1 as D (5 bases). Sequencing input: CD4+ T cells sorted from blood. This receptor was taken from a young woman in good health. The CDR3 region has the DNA TGCGCCAGCCGATCGTCAGGGATGAACACTGAAGCTTTCTTT. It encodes CASRSSGMNTEAFF.